In its sample, the clone carrying this T cell receptor beta chain was seen a few times. TCRdb used MiXCR to reprocess the RT-PCR reads, holding one entry per CDR3 protein. The sample contains around 29,000 distinct CDR3 sequences, about 37% of which appear only once. The record originates from a study of patients and donors after allogeneic stem cell transplantation. Germline lookup yields CDR1 SGHRS and CDR2 YFSETQ. The V segment lost 4 bases and the J segment 4 bases; nucleotides outside the gene matches: 10. This CDR3 is built from 16 residues. The chain employs TRBV5-1 and TRBJ2-3, with 9 bases aligning to TRBD1. The receptor's source is a human donor who was either an allogeneic HSCT recipient or a stem cell or donor lymphocyte infusion donor (not recorded which). It is not recorded whose cells these are; they may come from a transplant donor. The sample was blood, either unsorted or a sorted T cell fraction (not recorded which). The CDR3, as DNA: TGCGCCAGCAGCGTGCCGGGACAGGGTGTCGCAGATACGCAGTATTTT. Translation: CASSVPGQGVADTQYF.